The 21 T cell receptor beta chains below come from one sample, sequenced in a study of blood T cell repertoires in COVID-19. Data came from immunoSEQ multiplex PCR; TCRdb stores just in-frame clones and leaves some out. The sample carries 60,000 to 85,000 clones, around 87% recorded once. Sequencing input: peripheral blood. These receptors came from a woman of 80 years or more with active or convalescent COVID-19.

The chain employs TRBV19 and TRBJ2-7; 12 bases fit TRBD2. Germline loops: CDR1 LNHDA, CDR2 SQIVND (reference sequence). The CDR3 contains 16 residues. V lost 4 bases and J lost 4; bases outside the gene matches: 8. CDR3 nucleotide sequence: TGTGCCAGTAGTACTTCAACTAGCGGGGGGCCATACGAGCAGTACTTC. Amino acids: CASSTSTSGGPYEQYF.

This clone has a handful of counts. The chain joins TRBV25-1 to TRBJ2-7; TRBD2 matches at 8 bases. The CDR3 spans 15 residues. Germline trimming cut 4 bases from V and 2 bases from J; bases unmatched to any gene: 7. The germline V gene encodes CDR1 MGHDK and CDR2 SYGVNS. CDR3 in DNA: TGTGCCAGCAGTGCCAATAGCGGGGAGACCTACGAGCAGTACTTC. Amino acids: CASSANSGETYEQYF.

J is TRBJ1-5 and V is TRBV30; D call uncertain. Germline loops: CDR1 GTSNPN, CDR2 SVGIG (reference sequence). This CDR3 region has 13 residues. V was clipped by 3 bases and J by 4 bases, with 10 bases between them. The CDR3: CAWSLAGNQPQHF. CDR3 in DNA: TGTGCCTGGAGCTTAGCGGGAAATCAGCCCCAGCATTTT.

The chain combines TRBV11-2 with TRBJ1-1, with a possible D match to TRBD1 (5 bases). Germline V gene sequence: CDR1 SGHAT, CDR2 FQNNGV. The CDR3 spans 14 residues. Trimming removed 0 bases at V and 7 bases at J, with 12 bases between. CDR3 loop: CASSLDSGTGEAFF. CDR3 sequence (DNA): TGTGCCAGCAGCTTAGATTCCGGGACTGGTGAAGCTTTCTTT.

This clone was counted between two and nine times. The chain carries TRBV9 and TRBJ2-1; 7 bases line up with TRBD2. This CDR3 region has 15 residues. Germline V gene sequence: CDR1 SGDLS, CDR2 YYNGEE. Losses at the gene ends were 3 bases for V and 1 base for J; bases not matched to a gene: 4. The CDR3 DNA reads as TGTGCCAGCAGCGACGGGGGGTTATCCTACAATGAGCAGTTCTTC. Translation: CASSDGGLSYNEQFF. The entire variable domain, with the rest obtained from reference TRBV9 and TRBJ2-1, is as follows: DSGVTQTPKHLITATGQRVTLRCSPRSGDLSVYWYQQSLDQGLQFLIQYYNGEERAKGNILERFSAQQFPDLHSELNLSSLELGDSALYFCASSDGGLSYNEQFFGPGTRLTVL.

The CDR3 DNA reads as TGCGCCAGCAGTTATTCCAGGGCGTCCCAAGAGACCCAGTACTTC. Its protein is CASSYSRASQETQYF. V is TRBV10-1 and J is TRBJ2-5, with a tentative D call TRBD1 (5 bases). The CDR3 runs to 15 residues. Trimming pared 5 bases from V and 1 base from J, leaving 14 bases between. CDR1 is WNHNN, CDR2 SYGVQD, per germline (reference sequence).

Concerning this clone itself: Because the CDR3's place on the DNA is in doubt, the DNA is left out and the CDR3 is given as listed by TCRdb. The rearrangement links TRBV7-2 to TRBJ2-3; the D call in the table, TRBD2, was not verified against the DNA. The CDR3 region is 16 residues in length, termini included. Per the germline V gene, CDR1 is SGHTA and CDR2 is FQGNSA. The CDR3 loop is CASSSLRFGITDTQYF.

This clone was detected a few times. The gene calls are TRBV5-4 and TRBJ2-3, with D possibly being TRBD2 (5 bases). The germline gives CDR1 SGHNT, CDR2 YYREEE (reference sequence). V was trimmed by 0 bases and J by 9 bases, leaving 20 bases between them. The CDR3 loop spans 16 amino acids. CDR3 sequence (DNA): TGTGCCAGCAGCTTGGATTTGGAAAGCTGGGGAGACACGCAGTATTTT. Translation: CASSLDLESWGDTQYF.

DNA of the CDR3: TGTGCCAGCAGTTTATCGGGACTCCAAGAGACCCAGTACTTC. This sequence encodes CASSLSGLQETQYF. J is TRBJ2-5 and V is TRBV28; TRBD2 is a possible D gene (6 bases). Per germline, CDR1 MDHEN and CDR2 SYDVKM. The CDR3 contains 14 residues. Deletions cut 1 base from V and 1 base from J, with 7 bases between.

The gene calls are TRBV7-2 and TRBJ1-5, with 7 bases that match TRBD1. The trim removed 2 bases at V and 7 bases at J, leaving 5 bases unmatched. The CDR3 contains 14 residues. Germline loops: CDR1 SGHTA, CDR2 FQGNSA. This CDR3 is CASSLTGVGQPQHF. The CDR3 nucleotides are TGTGCCAGCAGCTTAACAGGGGTTGGGCAGCCCCAGCATTTT.

The V call is TRBV27, the J call TRBJ2-3; 9 positions agree with TRBD2. The junction had 3 bases not matched to a gene; V was cut back by 10 bases and J by 1 base. Looked up from germline, CDR1 is MNHEY and CDR2 is SMNVEV (reference sequence). The CDR3 runs to 13 residues. CDR3 coding DNA: TGTGCCACTCGACTAGCGGGCACAGATACGCAGTATTTT. This sequence encodes CATRLAGTDTQYF.

The chain is built from TRBV5-1 and TRBJ1-2; possibly TRBD1 for D (5 bases). Between the trimmed V and J ends, which lost 0 bases and 5 bases, there was a span of 8 bases. Per the germline V gene, CDR1 is SGHRS and CDR2 is YFSETQ. The CDR3 covers 13 residues. CDR3 DNA sequence: TGCGCCAGCAGCTTGGCAGGGACTTATGGCTACACCTTC. Amino acids: CASSLAGTYGYTF.

The chain combines TRBV23-1 with TRBJ1-4; 7 bases line up with TRBD1. TRBV23-1 is marked as an open reading frame, function uncertain. This CDR3 contains 14 residues. The V gene end was trimmed by 7 bases and the J gene end by 4 bases; junction bases not matched to a gene: 6. The CDR3 region has the DNA TGCGCCAGCACCGTCAGGGGGGATAATGAAAAACTGTTTTTT. Translated: CASTVRGDNEKLFF.

The chain carries TRBV9 and TRBJ2-3; D is ambiguous. V gave up 0 bases and J gave up 4 bases, with 18 bases separating them. The CDR3 sequence is 17 residues long. Germline loops: CDR1 SGDLS, CDR2 YYNGEE. The CDR3 DNA reads as TGTGCCAGCAGCGTAGAGCTTTTACCGGAGTGGGCAGATACGCAGTATTTT. It translates to CASSVELLPEWADTQYF.

This clone was detected once. CDR3 region: CSVGQDTQYF. CDR3 nucleotides: TGCAGCGTTGGGCAAGATACGCAGTATTTT. This chain links TRBV29-1 with TRBJ2-3; D gene ambiguous. Trimming pared 4 bases from V and 5 bases from J, leaving 4 bases between. CDR3 size: 10 residues. CDR1 is SQVTM, CDR2 ANQGSEA, per germline.

The chain joins TRBV4-3 to TRBJ2-3; D gene uncertain. The CDR3 loop spans 18 amino acids. The V gene's germline CDR1 is LGHNA and CDR2 YSLEER. Deletions cut 3 bases from V and 0 bases from J, with 19 bases between. The CDR3, as DNA: TGCGCCAGCAGCCAGACCCCCCCAACAGCAACTAGCACAGATACGCAGTATTTT. Encoded protein: CASSQTPPTATSTDTQYF.

V usage is TRBV6-5 and J usage is TRBJ1-5; TRBD1 agrees at 10 bases. V was clipped by 4 bases and J by 6 bases; unmatched bases: 6. Germline loops: CDR1 MNHEY, CDR2 SVGAGI. This CDR3 is 15 amino acids long. CDR3 nucleotide sequence: TGTGCCAGCAGTTGGGACAGGGGAATTGGTCAGCCCCAGCATTTT. It encodes CASSWDRGIGQPQHF.

The CDR3 is CSASLAGGETQYF. The CDR3 DNA is TGCAGTGCTAGTCTAGCGGGGGGGGAGACCCAGTACTTC. The rearrangement links TRBV20-1 to TRBJ2-5, with TRBD2 matching over 12 bases. Germline V gene data show CDR1 as DFQATT and CDR2 as SNEGSKA (reference sequence). CDR3 size: 13 residues. V shed 3 bases, J shed 5 bases, and the junction held 1 base outside the gene matches.

The chain couples TRBV29-1 to TRBJ2-7, with D maybe TRBD2 (5 bases). This CDR3 is built from 11 residues. The germline V gene encodes CDR1 SQVTM and CDR2 ANQGSEA. V was shortened by 4 bases and J by 6 bases, with 10 bases between the two germline ends. CDR3 nucleotides: TGCAGCGTTGTGTGGGGAGCCGAGCAGTACTTC. This encodes CSVVWGAEQYF.

V gene TRBV11-2 combines with J gene TRBJ2-7; possibly TRBD2 for D (6 bases). V dropped 6 bases and J dropped 4 bases, with 13 bases sitting between them. Germline-derived CDR1 and CDR2 are SGHAT and FQNNGV. This CDR3 spans 13 amino acids. The CDR3 sequence: CASRSGGTYEQYF. The CDR3 DNA is TGTGCCAGCAGGTCCGGGGGAACGTACGAGCAGTACTTC.

This clone was seen a few times. The chain links TRBV30 to TRBJ1-1; 10 bases align to TRBD1. V dropped 5 bases and J dropped 11; count of bases not matched to a gene: 5. Germline V lookup: CDR1 GTSNPN, CDR2 SVGIG (reference sequence). This CDR3 contains 11 residues. CDR3 nucleotides: TGTGCCTGGGTGGGACAGGGGCCTGCTTTCTTT. It codes for CAWVGQGPAFF.